What follows are 15 T cell receptor beta chains derived from one specimen sequenced in a study of blood T cell repertoires in COVID-19. Profiled with immunoSEQ multiplex PCR; TCRdb holds only in-frame clones, not every one. The profile covers roughly 100,000 clones, with roughly 76% appearing a single time and around 4.7% taken by the ten largest. The sequenced material came from peripheral blood. These receptors were collected from a man aged 80 or over with COVID-19, enrolled during active disease.

This chain connects TRBV7-9 to TRBJ1-5; 7 nucleotides match TRBD1. The J segment lost 5 bases and the V segment lost 2 bases, leaving 6 bases of the junction unmatched. Germline-derived CDR1 and CDR2 are SEHNR and FQNEAQ (reference sequence). The CDR3 has 15 residues. The CDR3 coding sequence is TGTGCCAGCAGCTTATCGTGGGACAGTGATCAGCCCCAGCATTTT. This encodes CASSLSWDSDQPQHF. The whole variable domain, remainder taken from reference TRBV7-9 and TRBJ1-5, is DTGVSQNPRHKITKRGQNVTFRCDPISEHNRLYWYRQTLGQGPEFLTYFQNEAQLEKSRLLSDRFSAERPKGSFSTLEIQRTEQGDSAMYLCASSLSWDSDQPQHFGDGTRLSIL.

The gene calls are TRBV7-3 and TRBJ2-7; 7 bases are a match to TRBD1. Germline CDR1 is SGHTA and CDR2 is FQGTGA. V shed 1 base and J 6 bases; nucleotides not matched to a gene: 9. CDR3 length: 15 amino acids. The CDR3 DNA reads as TGTGCCAGCAGCTTAAGCGGAGGCAGGGGGAGCGAGCAGTACTTC. It yields the protein CASSLSGGRGSEQYF. Full variable domain (remainder filled in from reference TRBV7-3 and TRBJ2-7): GAGVSQTPSNKVTEKGKYVELRCDPISGHTALYWYRQSLGQGPEFLIYFQGTGAADDSGLPNDRFFAVRPEGSVSTLKIQRTERGDSAVYLCASSLSGGRGSEQYFGPGTRLTVT.

This clone was observed a handful of times. The chain is built from TRBV7-3 and TRBJ2-7; 10 bases map to TRBD1. Germline values: CDR1 SGHTA, CDR2 FQGTGA. The CDR3 is 13 amino acids. V dropped 1 base and J dropped 6; count of bases not matched to a gene: 0. CDR3 in amino acids: CASSLRTGGEQYF. CDR3 bases: TGTGCCAGCAGCTTAAGGACAGGGGGCGAGCAGTACTTC.

The table lists this clone with a count of one. This rearrangement joins TRBV24-1 to TRBJ2-1, with a tentative D call TRBD1 (6 bases). Looked up from germline, CDR1 is KGHDR and CDR2 is SFDVKD. V was pared by 0 bases and J by 2 bases, with 13 bases between. This CDR3 spans 17 amino acids. DNA for the CDR3: TGTGCCACCAGTGATTTGCCCCAACCAGGGGCCTACAATGAGCAGTTCTTC. It translates to CATSDLPQPGAYNEQFF.

This clone has just one count. The chain combines TRBV4-2 with TRBJ2-1; 8 nucleotides line up with TRBD2. CDR1 is LGHNA and CDR2 is YNFKEQ in the germline V gene. V was clipped by 4 bases and J by 4 bases; unmatched bases: 9. This CDR3 is 16 amino acids long. CDR3 sequence (DNA): TGTGCCAGCAGCCCGATTATTGGCGGGGGGTACAATGAGCAGTTCTTC. Translating it yields CASSPIIGGGYNEQFF.

This chain connects TRBV12-3 or TRBV12-4 to TRBJ2-3; a weak D match, TRBD2 (6 bases). The CDR3 covers 13 residues. V lost 8 bases and J 0 bases, leaving 9 bases between the germline ends. The CDR3 loop is CASAGSSTDTQYF. CDR3 in DNA: TGTGCCAGCGCGGGGTCAAGCACAGATACGCAGTATTTT.

The rearrangement uses TRBV2 and TRBJ2-7, with TRBD1 matching over 7 bases. Germline assignment: CDR1 SNHLY and CDR2 FYNNEI. V trimming: 8 bases; J trimming: 2 bases; junction bases outside the gene matches: 9. CDR3 length: 14 residues. This CDR3 reads CASVRLGGPYEQYF. The CDR3 DNA follows: TGTGCCAGCGTTCGATTAGGGGGCCCCTACGAGCAGTACTTC.

This clone was seen more than once but under ten times. The chain employs TRBV3-1 (or the pseudogene TRBV3-2) and TRBJ1-4; D remains ambiguous. V was cut by 6 bases and J by 3 bases, with 5 bases left in between. The germline V gene encodes CDR1 LGHDT and CDR2 YNNKEL (reference sequence). CDR3 length equals 12 residues. The CDR3 DNA reads as TGTGCCAGCAGGGCATCTAATGAAAAACTGTTTTTT. Protein product: CASRASNEKLFF.

V usage is TRBV6-5 and J usage is TRBJ1-4; D unclear. V was shortened by 4 bases and J by 8 bases, with 17 bases between the two germline ends. This CDR3 has 15 residues. The germline V gene encodes CDR1 MNHEY and CDR2 SVGAGI. CDR3 DNA sequence: TGTGCCAGCAGTTTGCGGGGTGGGGTTCGGGAAAAACTGTTTTTT. Translated: CASSLRGGVREKLFF.

This chain links TRBV30 with TRBJ1-5, with TRBD1 identical over 10 bases. The ends lost 4 bases at V and 2 bases at J; junction bases unmatched: 5. CDR1 and CDR2 (germline): GTSNPN, SVGIG (reference sequence). The CDR3 has 15 amino acids. The CDR3: CAWTRTGGGNQPQHF. CDR3 sequence (DNA): TGTGCCTGGACCCGGACAGGGGGTGGCAATCAGCCCCAGCATTTT.

This clone is categorized as medium-sized (0.01 to 0.1%). The gene calls are TRBV11-2 and TRBJ1-6, with TRBD1 matching 7 bases. V shed 4 bases and J 9 bases; nucleotides not matched to a gene: 9. This CDR3 is built from 15 residues. Germline V lookup: CDR1 SGHAT, CDR2 FQNNGV. For the CDR3, the DNA is TGTGCCAGCAGCTCGGCGACAGGGTGGGCTTCACCCCTCCACTTT. It codes for CASSSATGWASPLHF.

The chain carries TRBV5-4 and TRBJ2-7, with TRBD1 matching over 9 bases. The CDR3 consists of 14 residues. The junction had 8 bases not matched to a gene; V was cut back by 3 bases and J by 7 bases. Germline V gene lookup returns CDR1 SGHNT and CDR2 YYREEE (reference sequence). CDR3 coding DNA: TGTGCCAGCAGCTCCGGGACAGGGCTTTGGGAGCAGTACTTC. Translated, it gives CASSSGTGLWEQYF.

V is TRBV12-3 or TRBV12-4 and J is TRBJ1-5; 7 nucleotides line up with TRBD1. The CDR3 covers 13 residues. After removal of 5 bases from V and 10 bases from J, the junction contained 8 bases not matched to a gene. CDR3 in DNA: TGTGCCAGCAGTGGTGCGACAGGGAGCCCCCAGCATTTT. As protein: CASSGATGSPQHF.

The gene calls are TRBV6-5 and TRBJ2-7; 9 bases line up with TRBD1. CDR1 MNHEY and CDR2 SVGAGI come from the germline V gene. There are 14 residues in the CDR3. J lost 1 base, V lost 6 bases, and 4 bases had no gene match. The CDR3 DNA reads as TGTGCCAGCAGCCAACAGGGGGCGTCCTACGAGCAGTACTTC. This sequence encodes CASSQQGASYEQYF.

The chain has TRBV4-3 and TRBJ2-1; tentatively, D is TRBD2 (6 bases). From germline, CDR1 is LGHNA and CDR2 YSLEER. The CDR3 length is 15 residues. The V end was cut by 0 bases, the J end by 6 bases, with 12 bases between. CDR3: CASSQDGGRLNEQFF. CDR3 nucleotides: TGCGCCAGCAGCCAAGATGGAGGGAGGCTCAATGAGCAGTTCTTC.